This T cell receptor (beta chain) derives from a study of blood T cells in healthy people across ages (dated by TCRdb to 2013 to 2016). Regarding the study in general: In model experiments, roughly one uniquely barcoded TCR beta cDNA molecule per two T cells was captured by template switching. Donors of different ages were randomly distributed across sequencing lanes to avoid experimental bias. To track age-related changes in TCR beta repertoire diversity, the study relied on deep sequencing normalized with unique cDNA molecular identifiers. Donors were grouped into four age groups: young (average approximately 15 years), middle-aged (39), aged (around 62) and long-lived (about 89). The study analyzed two additional independent replicas of 1 million unique cDNA reads from the same blood draw for two donors, one aged 18 to 29 and one aged 80 or older.

Receptor amplification or capture employed 5' RACE. Data came from an Illumina HiSeq 2500. A second PCR of about 7 to 12 cycles was performed with a sample-barcoded 5' primer and a J-beta primer mix. Each TCR beta cDNA molecule received a unique molecular identifier from a template-switch 5' adaptor carrying 12 random nucleotides. Each sample yielded at least 2.5 million CDR3-containing paired-end reads. The Mint cDNA synthesis kit, primed by a TRBC-specific oligonucleotide, was used to synthesize first-strand cDNA from all RNA. After uracil-DNA glycosylase treatment, a first 18-cycle PCR used universal primers M1SS and BC2_uni_R on all cDNA. Per the original workflow: For normalization, 1 million high-quality reads were randomly selected from each sample, with every read carrying a distinct molecular identifier. Reads with shared molecular identifiers were discarded instead of being binned into consensus sequences. MiTCR, run with a Q25 quality threshold and the strictest error-elimination algorithm, handled CDR3 identification, clonotype clustering and error correction. A nonparametric unseen species model with Euler transformation was used to estimate a lower bound on total TCR beta diversity. The public reads were quality trimmed at Q25 with fastp and then assembled into clones with MiXCR by TCRdb, keeping productive beta chains. Rows merge per CDR3 protein into single entries with the most common DNA and genes. The authors' filters were not applied to this entry. Recorded for this sample are about 1.1 million distinct CDR3 sequences; 30% to 40% of them occurred a single time. In total, the top ten clones hold approximately 14% of the sample.

Worth noting for this clonotype: Its antigen has not been determined. No base quality information exists; no much larger clone differs at one position.

The donors were roughly 38 Caucasian individuals from Russia, aged roughly 6 to 90 years, who were systemically healthy. About 10 milliliters of peripheral blood were collected from each donor into EDTA-treated Vacutainer tubes. Ficoll-Paque density-gradient centrifugation was used to isolate PBMCs, with at least 6 million obtained per sample. Trizol reagent was used to extract total RNA from PBMCs, with at least 5.5 micrograms per sample. For every donor, an aliquot of PBMCs went through flow cytometry to measure the percentages of naive CD45RAhigh/CD27high T cells. Paper-wide results and their limitations: The CMV infection status of donors was not known, potentially confounding age-related changes in expanded clonotypes. The long-lived group showed more naive CD4+ T cells, fewer expanded clones and increased TCR diversity than the aged group, suggesting age selection. Observed TCR beta diversity per million T cells fell roughly linearly with age, and a significant reduction was already apparent by age roughly 40. Bulk unsorted PBMC profiling prevented conclusive comparison of naive and antigen-experienced compartments. Total diversity estimates from one million sequenced T cells were considered lower bounds and underestimates. A strong correlation was found between observed TCR beta diversity and the percentage of naive T cells measured by flow cytometry.

This receptor was taken from a man aged 18 to 35 in good health. The material sequenced was blood.

The CDR3: CAGGTGFYNEQFF. The nucleotides read TGTGCCGGGGGGACAGGGTTCTACAATGAGCAGTTCTTC. The V gene is TRBV6-2 or TRBV6-3 and the J gene is TRBJ2-1, with 9 bases aligning to TRBD1. V has 11 bases trimmed and J has 3 bases trimmed; junction bases matching no gene number 5. For CDR1 and CDR2, the germline V gene lists MNHEY and SVGEGT. The CDR3, cysteine through phenylalanine, is 13 amino acids long. Solely the CDR3 DNA is kept, with 39 bases framed from the first base.